Sequencing of this TCR beta chain was carried out in a study of T cells in Graves' hyperthyroidism and ophthalmopathy. Overall study context: Peripheral blood was acquired at first diagnosis, ahead of any therapy whatsoever.

In this sample, this clonotype turned up a few times. The CDR3 has 14 amino acids. Between the trimmed V and J ends, which lost 5 bases and 1 base, there was a span of 11 bases. Germline lookup yields CDR1 LNHDA and CDR2 SQIVND (reference sequence). Regions amplified from RNA transcripts were the TCR beta CDR3 regions. TCR CDR3 regions were first amplified by RT-PCR with HTBI primers. Via MiXCR, TCRdb re-called the multiplex PCR reads, giving one row per CDR3 protein. Among hundreds of thousands of distinct CDR3 sequences listed, 14% were seen once. The specimen was blood. The V call is TRBV19, the J call TRBJ2-5; the D is unclear. The source of this sequence is a woman between 18 and 30 years old with Graves' hyperthyroidism. The CDR3 region is CASSPTTVQETQYF. DNA for the CDR3: TGTGCCAGTAGTCCTACGACGGTCCAAGAGACCCAGTACTTC.